The rows below give T cell receptor beta chains drawn from one sample of a study of human T cells and chemical hapten exposure. TCRdb ran MiXCR on the RACE reads and lists one entry per CDR3 protein. The table lists tens of thousands of distinct CDR3 sequences, around a tenth of them singletons, with roughly 1.4% in the top ten. Sequencing was performed on whole blood, taken in connection with sensitization to the hapten diphenylcyclopropenone (DPC). These receptors all come from a man aged 18 to 35 with alopecia areata. Some clones in this sample may be carry-over from other donors' samples. The CDR3 runs from the conserved cysteine through the conserved F or W. A D gene is named only where the DNA matches it firmly. Expanded clones get a size class; other rows say once, few or many, or leave the size out.

15,TRBD1,TRBJ2-7,TRBV19,many,CASTLATGASYEQYF,TGTGCCAGTACTCTCGCTACAGGGGCGTCCTACGAGCAGTACTTC
16,NA,TRBJ2-5,TRBV7-2,many,CASSLNANTVQETQYF,TGTGCCAGCAGCTTAAATGCGAATACAGTCCAAGAGACCCAGTACTTC
11,NA,TRBJ2-1,TRBV28,NA,CASRKPNEQFF,TGTGCCAGCAGGAAACCCAATGAGCAGTTCTTC
13,NA,TRBJ2-7,TRBV2,NA,CASSADRYYEQYF,TGTGCCAGCAGTGCAGACAGGTACTACGAGCAGTACTTC
14,NA,TRBJ2-3,TRBV7-9,NA,CASSFGTGTDTQYF,TGTGCCAGCAGCTTTGGCACAGGGACAGATACGCAGTATTTT
17,TRBD2,TRBJ2-3,TRBV11-2,many,CASSLREGGASTDTQYF,TGTGCCAGCAGCTTAAGGGAGGGCGGGGCAAGCACAGATACGCAGTATTTT
13,NA,TRBJ1-1,TRBV7-8,NA,CASSYRTLTEAFF,TGTGCCAGCAGCTACAGGACACTCACTGAAGCTTTCTTT
12,NA,TRBJ2-1,TRBV6-5,few,CASRTSGHEQFF,TGTGCCAGCAGGACTAGTGGGCATGAGCAGTTCTTC
15,NA,TRBJ2-2,TRBV4-1,NA,CASSQDYIEGPELFF,TGCGCCAGCAGCCAAGATTATATTGAGGGGCCTGAGCTGTTTTTT
12,NA,TRBJ2-2,TRBV29-1,NA,CSVEEGAGELFF,TGCAGCGTTGAGGAGGGCGCCGGGGAGCTGTTTTTT
15,NA,TRBJ1-6,TRBV4-3,few,CASSQGRLYNSPLHF,TGCGCCAGCAGCCAAGGACGGTTGTATAATTCACCCCTCCACTTT
14,NA,TRBJ2-5,TRBV7-7,few,CASSRSQGQETQYF,TGTGCCAGCAGCAGGAGCCAGGGGCAAGAGACCCAGTACTTC
16,TRBD1,TRBJ2-2,TRBV2,many,CASTNSGTGRTGELFF,TGTGCCAGCACCAACTCCGGGACAGGGCGAACCGGGGAGCTGTTTTTT
13,NA,TRBJ1-2,TRBV27,NA,CASSLQGGRGYTF,TGTGCCAGCAGTCTTCAGGGAGGGCGAGGCTACACCTTC
14,TRBD1,TRBJ2-7,TRBV7-9,few,CASSRTGVAYEQYF,TGTGCCAGCAGCAGGACAGGGGTGGCCTACGAGCAGTACTTC
12,TRBD1,TRBJ1-1,TRBV24-1,many,CATQGANTEAFF,TGTGCCACACAGGGGGCCAACACTGAAGCTTTCTTT
13,NA,TRBJ1-1,TRBV10-3,few,CAITRTKGTEAFF,TGTGCCATTACAAGGACAAAAGGAACTGAAGCTTTCTTT
14,TRBD1,TRBJ1-2,TRBV6-5,few,CASGLGQAPYGYTF,TGTGCCAGCGGGTTAGGACAGGCCCCCTATGGCTACACCTTC
14,NA,TRBJ2-1,TRBV11-2,many,CASSLERTANEQFF,TGTGCCAGCAGCTTAGAGCGGACGGCCAATGAGCAGTTCTTC
14,TRBD1,TRBJ2-7,TRBV5-5,few,CASSWGQSSYEQYF,TGTGCCAGCAGCTGGGGACAGAGCTCCTACGAGCAGTACTTC
13,TRBD1,TRBJ2-2,TRBV6-2/TRBV6-3,many,CASVTGDAGELFF,TGTGCCAGCGTAACAGGGGACGCCGGGGAGCTGTTTTTT
16,NA,TRBJ2-2,TRBV4-1,few,CASSPFAGGRFGELFF,TGCGCCAGCAGCCCGTTTGCGGGCGGCCGTTTCGGGGAGCTGTTTTTT
16,NA,TRBJ2-7,TRBV5-1,NA,CASSSIGSPRWDEQYF,TGCGCCAGCAGCTCCATAGGGAGCCCTCGATGGGACGAGCAGTACTTC
17,TRBD1,TRBJ2-2,TRBV11-1,NA,CASSANPTGQGAGELFF,TGTGCCAGCAGCGCAAACCCTACTGGACAGGGTGCCGGGGAGCTGTTTTTT
15,NA,TRBJ2-7,TRBV6-2/TRBV6-3,NA,CASSYEERALYEQYF,TGTGCCAGCAGTTACGAGGAAAGGGCCCTCTACGAGCAGTACTTC
14,TRBD1,TRBJ1-6,TRBV9,NA,CASSFDRGNSPLHF,TGTGCCAGCAGCTTCGACAGGGGTAATTCACCCCTCCACTTT
15,NA,TRBJ2-7,TRBV27,few,CASSSPRTGAYEQYF,TGTGCCAGCAGTTCCCCCCGTACGGGGGCCTACGAGCAGTACTTC
15,TRBD1,TRBJ1-6,TRBV20-1,few,CSARGTGENNSPLHF,TGCAGTGCTAGGGGGACAGGAGAAAATAATTCACCCCTCCACTTT
9,NA,TRBJ1-1,TRBV20-1,NA,CSVGGGAFF,TGCAGTGTTGGGGGGGGAGCTTTCTTT
11,NA,TRBJ2-3,TRBV20-1,NA,CSARRRDTQYF,TGCAGTGCCCGACGTCGGGATACGCAGTATTTT
12,NA,TRBJ1-2,TRBV7-9,few,CASSLDQDGYTF,TGTGCCAGCAGCTTAGATCAGGATGGCTACACCTTC
15,NA,TRBJ2-3,TRBV27,many,CASSYSVETTDTQYF,TGTGCCAGCAGTTACTCCGTGGAGACCACAGATACGCAGTATTTT
15,NA,TRBJ2-5,TRBV4-1,few,CASSQVGTPGETQYF,TGCGCCAGCAGCCAAGTAGGAACTCCGGGCGAGACCCAGTACTTC
17,NA,TRBJ1-5,TRBV18,few,CASSPPTRGFLDQPQHF,TGTGCCAGCTCACCACCGACAAGGGGGTTTCTGGATCAGCCCCAGCATTTT
19,TRBD1,TRBJ2-1,TRBV11-3,NA,CASSLGWVQGKSSYNEQFF,TGTGCCAGCAGCTTAGGCTGGGTACAGGGGAAGAGCTCCTACAATGAGCAGTTCTTC
13,NA,TRBJ1-1,TRBV6-1,NA,CASGELWGTEAFF,TGTGCCAGCGGGGAACTTTGGGGCACTGAAGCTTTCTTT
12,NA,TRBJ1-1,TRBV29-1,NA,CSVDKRGTEAFF,TGCAGCGTTGATAAGAGAGGGACTGAAGCTTTCTTT
13,TRBD1,TRBJ1-4,TRBV28,NA,CASAGGANEKLFF,TGTGCCAGCGCAGGGGGGGCTAATGAAAAACTGTTTTTT
13,NA,TRBJ2-5,TRBV7-2,NA,CASSFGNQETQYF,TGTGCCAGCAGCTTCGGGAACCAAGAGACCCAGTACTTC
15,TRBD1,TRBJ2-3,TRBV7-9,many,CASSLYRGVTDTQYF,TGTGCCAGCAGCTTATACAGGGGGGTCACAGATACGCAGTATTTT
15,NA,TRBJ2-2,TRBV7-9,NA,CASTSPGQNTGELFF,TGTGCCAGCACCTCACCCGGACAGAACACCGGGGAGCTGTTTTTT
15,TRBD2,TRBJ2-1,TRBV20-1,NA,CSAPFLAGGRNEQFF,TGCAGTGCTCCATTCCTAGCGGGGGGGCGTAATGAGCAGTTCTTC
13,NA,TRBJ1-5,TRBV19,many,CASSIQENQPQHF,TGTGCCAGTAGTATACAGGAAAATCAGCCCCAGCATTTT
15,NA,TRBJ1-5,TRBV27,NA,CASSLTPVDRKPQHF,TGTGCCAGCAGTCTAACCCCGGTCGATAGGAAGCCCCAGCATTTT
13,NA,TRBJ1-2,TRBV20-1,few,CSARWGGLDGYTF,TGCAGTGCTAGATGGGGGGGCCTAGATGGCTACACCTTC
12,NA,TRBJ2-1,TRBV20-1,NA,CSARQSHNEQFF,TGCAGTGCGAGACAGTCACACAATGAGCAGTTCTTC
14,NA,TRBJ2-5,TRBV27,many,CASSSFAGEETQYF,TGTGCCAGCAGTAGTTTTGCAGGGGAAGAGACCCAGTACTTC
14,NA,TRBJ2-7,TRBV7-2,NA,CASDLDETSYEQYF,TGTGCCAGCGACCTCGATGAAACAAGCTACGAGCAGTACTTC
14,NA,TRBJ1-2,TRBV29-1,few,CSVDYEGRSDGYTF,TGCAGCGTTGATTATGAGGGAAGGAGCGATGGCTACACCTTC
15,NA,TRBJ2-1,TRBV3-1,NA,CASSQDLGTYNEQFF,TGTGCCAGCAGCCAAGATCTCGGAACCTACAATGAGCAGTTCTTC
14,NA,TRBJ2-7,TRBV6-2/TRBV6-3,NA,CASSYRQGTYEQYF,TGTGCCAGCAGTTACCGCCAGGGCACCTACGAGCAGTACTTC
14,NA,TRBJ1-5,TRBV5-6,many,CASSLRGAGQPQHF,TGTGCCAGCAGCTTGAGGGGGGCGGGTCAGCCCCAGCATTTT